This passage covers 32 T cell receptor beta chains from one sample sequenced in a study of OX40 agonist ivuxolimab in advanced cancers. Some clones are missing from TCRdb's copy, which holds only in-frame ones; the method was immunoSEQ multiplex PCR. The sample consists of roughly 61,000 clones, approximately 88% of them appearing once. The specimen was CD4+ or CD8+ T cells sorted from blood, collected in a trial of the OX40 agonist ivuxolimab. The source of these receptors is an adult with an advanced solid tumor such as melanoma, head and neck, liver or kidney cancer.

This clone was seen once. The gene calls are TRBV27 and TRBJ2-2; the match to TRBD2 covers 7 bases. The length of the CDR3 is 15 residues. Losses at the gene ends were 2 bases for V and 9 bases for J; bases not matched to a gene: 9. Germline lookup yields CDR1 MNHEY and CDR2 SMNVEV (reference sequence). CDR3 nucleotide sequence: TGTGCCAGCAGTTTAAAGACTAGCAGCCCGAGGGAGCTGTTTTTT. Protein product: CASSLKTSSPRELFF.

The chain has TRBV19 and TRBJ1-4; 8 bases are a match to TRBD1. This CDR3 is 15 amino acids long. Germline CDR1 and CDR2: LNHDA and SQIVND (reference sequence). V dropped 9 bases and J dropped 7; count of bases not matched to a gene: 13. The CDR3 nucleotides read TGTGCCAGCCGACAGGGGCCGGCCTGGAGTGAAAAACTGTTTTTT. This gives the protein CASRQGPAWSEKLFF.

The J gene is TRBJ2-1, the V gene TRBV25-1; no definite D call. V was shortened by 1 base and J by 5 bases, with 6 bases between the two germline ends. From germline, CDR1 is MGHDK and CDR2 SYGVNS. CDR3 length: 13 amino acids. CDR3 amino acids: CASSEWADNEQFF. In nucleotides, the CDR3 is TGTGCCAGCAGTGAATGGGCGGACAATGAGCAGTTCTTC.

This chain uses TRBV5-4 with TRBJ2-1; TRBD1 matches 11 bases. From germline, CDR1 is SGHNT and CDR2 YYREEE (reference sequence). Trimming cost V 7 bases and J 8 bases; bases outside gene matches: 11. The CDR3 consists of 15 residues. The CDR3 sequence: CASGASGQGVHEQFF. The CDR3 nucleotides read TGTGCCAGCGGGGCATCGGGACAGGGGGTCCATGAGCAGTTCTTC. Supplemented by reference TRBV5-4 and TRBJ2-1, the full variable domain reads ETGVTQSPTHLIKTRGQQVTLRCSSQSGHNTVSWYQQALGQGPQFIFQYYREEENGRGNFPPRFSGLQFPNYSSELNVNALELDDSALYLCASGASGQGVHEQFFGPGTRLTVL.

A word on this clone: The same CDR3 can be traced to other DNA sequences in this sample. The chain is built from TRBV6-5 and TRBJ1-5; perhaps TRBD1 as D (5 bases). The germline CDR1 and CDR2 sequences are MNHEY and SVGAGI. Trimming removed 1 base at V and 0 bases at J, with 7 bases between. The CDR3 length is 15 residues. The CDR3 nucleotides are TGTGCCAGCAGTTACTACAGGAATAGCAATCAGCCCCAGCATTTT. Translated: CASSYYRNSNQPQHF.

This chain joins TRBV11-1 and TRBJ1-1; D is uncertain. The CDR3 covers 14 residues. CDR1 and CDR2 from the germline V gene are SGHAT and FQDESV (reference sequence). Trimming removed 1 base at V and 1 base at J, with 7 bases between. The CDR3 DNA sequence: TGTGCCAGCAGCTTAGATTTAGGGAACACTGAAGCTTTCTTT. Protein: CASSLDLGNTEAFF.

This sequence joins TRBV7-6 and TRBJ2-1, with D unresolved. V was cut by 3 bases and J by 6 bases, with 6 bases left in between. Germline V lookup: CDR1 SGHVS, CDR2 FNYEAQ. CDR3 length equals 12 residues. The CDR3: CASSFHPNEQFF. The CDR3 DNA reads TGTGCCAGCAGCTTCCATCCCAATGAGCAGTTCTTC. Full variable domain (missing parts from reference TRBV7-6 and TRBJ2-1): GAGVSQSPRYKVTKRGQDVALRCDPISGHVSLYWYRQALGQGPEFLTYFNYEAQQDKSGLPNDRFSAERPEGSISTLTIQRTEQRDSAMYRCASSFHPNEQFFGPGTRLTVL.

The V call is TRBV2, the J call TRBJ2-2, with D perhaps TRBD2 (5 bases). Trimming took off 7 bases at V and 6 bases at J, with 15 bases between the two ends. CDR1 SNHLY and CDR2 FYNNEI come from the germline V gene. The length of the CDR3 is 14 residues. Here the CDR3 DNA reads TGTGCCAGCATGAGGCAGGAGGTTGCCGGGGAGCTGTTTTTT. Its translation is CASMRQEVAGELFF.

This clone was seen a handful of times. The chain recombines TRBV10-3 with TRBJ1-2; D is perhaps TRBD1 (5 bases). CDR1 is ENHRY and CDR2 is SYGVKD in the germline V gene. CDR3 length: 13 amino acids. With 9 bases removed from V and 2 bases from J, the gap between germline ends came to 13 bases. This chain's CDR3 is CAIGGTRNYGYTF. CDR3 DNA sequence: TGTGCCATTGGTGGGACTCGGAACTATGGCTACACCTTC.

The DNA of the CDR3 is TGTGCCAGCAGACAGACAGGGAACGAGCAGTACTTC. As protein: CASRQTGNEQYF. The rearrangement links TRBV28 to TRBJ2-7; 7 bases line up with TRBD1. Germline V gene sequence: CDR1 MDHEN, CDR2 SYDVKM. Trimming removed 6 bases from V and 5 bases from J; junction bases left unmatched: 4. This CDR3 spans 12 amino acids.

This chain links TRBV18 with TRBJ2-7; D not certain. CDR3 length equals 11 residues. CDR1 is KGHSH and CDR2 is LQKENI in the germline V gene. V lost 6 bases and J lost 5, with 8 bases in between. CDR3 sequence: CASSRSDEQYF. The CDR3 DNA reads TGTGCCAGCTCCCGCAGCGACGAGCAGTACTTC.

This clone was seen more than once but under ten times. The J gene is TRBJ2-7, the V gene TRBV27, with TRBD1 matching over 8 bases. Germline CDR1 reads MNHEY; CDR2 reads SMNVEV (reference sequence). This CDR3 has 13 residues. J lost 5 bases, V lost 5 bases, and 5 bases had no gene match. CDR3 sequence reads: CASSPRTGNEQYF. In DNA form, the CDR3 reads TGTGCCAGCAGTCCACGGACAGGGAACGAGCAGTACTTC.

The chain is built from TRBV7-3 and TRBJ2-3; D is uncertain. Per the germline V gene, CDR1 is SGHTA and CDR2 is FQGTGA. The CDR3 runs 14 residues. The V gene lost 5 bases and the J gene lost 1 base, with 10 bases spanning the gap. The CDR3 spells CASSPRMGTDTQYF. As DNA, the CDR3 is TGTGCCAGCAGCCCCCGGATGGGCACAGATACGCAGTATTTT.

The rearrangement links TRBV6-5 to TRBJ1-2; weak D call: TRBD1 (5 bases). The V end lost 4 bases, the J end lost 5 bases, and 14 bases lay between the germline ends. Germline loops: CDR1 MNHEY, CDR2 SVGAGI. This CDR3 comprises 14 residues. The CDR3 sequence: CASSSPTQGYGYTF. The CDR3 DNA follows: TGTGCCAGCAGTTCCCCAACCCAGGGATATGGCTACACCTTC.

The chain has TRBV12-5 and TRBJ1-5, with a tentative D call TRBD1 (5 bases). There are 16 residues in the CDR3. Germline CDR1 is LGHNT and CDR2 is FRNRAP. V dropped 0 bases and J dropped 2 bases, with 11 bases sitting between them. The CDR3 DNA sequence: TGTGCTAGTGGTTTGGTGAGTACCAGGGGCAATCAGCCCCAGCATTTT. This sequence encodes CASGLVSTRGNQPQHF.

This chain uses TRBV2 with TRBJ1-2; maybe TRBD1 (5 bases). Germline V gene sequence: CDR1 SNHLY, CDR2 FYNNEI. Trimming took off 5 bases at V and 5 bases at J, with 18 bases between the two ends. The CDR3 covers 15 residues. The CDR3 is CASSTRGTGVYGYTF. CDR3 nucleotides: TGTGCCAGCAGTACCCGCGGGACGGGGGTGTATGGCTACACCTTC.

The rearrangement links TRBV18 to TRBJ2-5; D is unclear. The CDR3 spans 12 residues. Germline values: CDR1 KGHSH, CDR2 LQKENI. Trimming cost V 6 bases and J 0 bases, with 5 bases left between them. CDR3 nucleotides: TGTGCCAGCTCCCCGTACCAAGAGACCCAGTACTTC. Amino acids: CASSPYQETQYF.

This clone has just one count. This sequence joins TRBV28 and TRBJ2-3; D gene unclear. This CDR3 has 15 amino acids. Germline CDR1 MDHEN, CDR2 SYDVKM. Between the trimmed V and J ends, which lost 1 base and 1 base, there was a span of 9 bases. In DNA, the CDR3 is TGTGCCAGCAGTTTATCGATGCGTGGCACAGATACGCAGTATTTT. It is translated as CASSLSMRGTDTQYF.

This clone is a singleton in its sample. In the same sample, other DNA sequences code for this CDR3. The chain combines TRBV30 with TRBJ2-3; the D is unclear. The V end was cut by 2 bases, the J end by 5 bases, with 5 bases between. CDR1 and CDR2 from the germline V gene are GTSNPN and SVGIG (reference sequence). The CDR3 is made up of 11 amino acids. The DNA for the CDR3 is TGTGCCTGGAGTCCGGGAGATACGCAGTATTTT. This encodes CAWSPGDTQYF. Filled out from reference TRBV30 and TRBJ2-3, the complete variable domain reads SQTIHQWPATLVQPVGSPLSLECTVEGTSNPNLYWYRQAAGRGLQLLFYSVGIGQISSEVPQNLSASRPQDRQFILSSKKLLLSDSGFYLCAWSPGDTQYFGPGTRLTVL.

The chain carries TRBV5-1 and TRBJ2-1, with 12 bases aligning to TRBD2. V was clipped by 3 bases and J by 5 bases; unmatched bases: 3. CDR1 is SGHRS, CDR2 YFSETQ, per germline. The CDR3 spans 15 residues. As DNA, the CDR3 is TGCGCCAGCAGCTCCGGGACTAGCGGGCACAATGAGCAGTTCTTC. Protein sequence: CASSSGTSGHNEQFF.

This clone was counted once. The chain carries TRBV27 and TRBJ2-1, with 12 bases fitting TRBD2. Germline CDR1 MNHEY, CDR2 SMNVEV (reference sequence). This CDR3 is built from 14 residues. V lost 2 bases, J lost 14 bases, and 7 bases stayed unmatched. CDR3 sequence: CASSLHGLAGPKFF. For the CDR3, the DNA is TGTGCCAGCAGTTTACACGGACTAGCGGGGCCGAAGTTCTTC.

The gene calls are TRBV6-1 and TRBJ2-7; 12 bases are a match to TRBD2. Trimming cost V 7 bases and J 1 base; bases outside gene matches: 5. The CDR3 runs to 15 residues. Germline CDR1 is MNHNS and CDR2 is SASEGT. This CDR3 is CASIRGTSGSYEQYF. As DNA, the CDR3 is TGTGCCAGCATAAGAGGGACTAGCGGGTCCTACGAGCAGTACTTC.

The CDR3 DNA follows: TGTGCCAGCAGCTTGGGCCGAAGGGAGACCCAGTACTTC. Translated, it gives CASSLGRRETQYF. The chain has TRBV7-2 and TRBJ2-5, with D unresolved. There are 13 residues in the CDR3. Germline V gives CDR1 SGHTA, CDR2 FQGNSA. Trimming left V 3 bases short and J 5 bases short, with 10 bases between.

This clone was detected only a few times. J is TRBJ2-1 and V is TRBV6-1; the match to TRBD2 covers 13 bases. Losses at the gene ends were 4 bases for V and 6 bases for J; bases not matched to a gene: 6. Germline V gene lookup returns CDR1 MNHNS and CDR2 SASEGT. The CDR3 contains 16 residues. DNA for the CDR3: TGTGCCAGCAGTGCCACGACTAGCGGGAGGAGCAATGAGCAGTTCTTC. This gives the protein CASSATTSGRSNEQFF.

The chain has TRBV28 and TRBJ2-7; D is uncertain. CDR1 is MDHEN, CDR2 SYDVKM, per germline. This CDR3 spans 13 amino acids. V was cut by 4 bases and J by 6 bases, with 13 bases left in between. As DNA, the CDR3 is TGTGCCAGCAGTTCAACTTCAACCGGCGAGCAGTACTTC. This gives the protein CASSSTSTGEQYF.

The CDR3 coding sequence is TGTGCCAGCACTCCGTCCGGGACAGGCCCCTACGAGCAGTACTTC. Translation: CASTPSGTGPYEQYF. The genes are TRBV6-5 and TRBJ2-7; 8 bases fit TRBD1. From germline, CDR1 is MNHEY and CDR2 SVGAGI. The CDR3 length is 15 residues. V lost 7 bases to trimming and J lost 2 bases; unmatched junction nucleotides: 10.

The CDR3 sequence: CASSARETQYF. The CDR3, as DNA: TGTGCCAGCAGCGCCAGGGAGACCCAGTACTTC. The V call is TRBV5-5, the J call TRBJ2-5; D unresolved. V lost 4 bases and J 5 bases, leaving 6 bases between the germline ends. The CDR3 is 11 residues long. CDR1 is SGHKS, CDR2 YYEKEE, per germline (reference sequence). Full variable domain (rest looked up from reference TRBV5-5 and TRBJ2-5): DAGVTQSPTHLIKTRGQQVTLRCSPISGHKSVSWYQQVLGQGPQFIFQYYEKEERGRGNFPDRFSARQFPNYSSELNVNALLLGDSALYLCASSARETQYFGPGTRLLVL.

J is TRBJ2-2 and V is TRBV5-1, with 8 nucleotides matching TRBD1. This CDR3 spans 14 amino acids. The germline V gene has CDR1 SGHRS and CDR2 YFSETQ. The V segment lost 4 bases and the J segment 8 bases; nucleotides outside the gene matches: 7. The CDR3 region has the DNA TGCGCCAGCAGCGTTTCAGGGGGCCGGGGGGAGCTGTTTTTT. Amino acids: CASSVSGGRGELFF. Based on the CDR3 plus reference TRBV5-1 and TRBJ2-2, the full variable domain is KAGVTQTPRYLIKTRGQQVTLSCSPISGHRSVSWYQQTPGQGLQFLFEYFSETQRNKGNFPGRFSGRQFSNSRSEMNVSTLELGDSALYLCASSVSGGRGELFFGEGSRLTVL.

Only one count was recorded for this clone. The V call is TRBV2, the J call TRBJ1-1; TRBD1 matches at 7 bases. CDR1 and CDR2 (germline): SNHLY, FYNNEI. V lost 6 bases to trimming and J lost 0 bases; unmatched junction nucleotides: 7. The CDR3 extends over 15 amino acids. The CDR3 nucleotides are TGTGCCAGCAGGCCAAACAGGGGAGTGAACACTGAAGCTTTCTTT. Amino acid sequence: CASRPNRGVNTEAFF.

The chain combines TRBV28 with TRBJ1-1; 9 bases map to TRBD1. Trimming took 4 bases from V and 12 from J; bases not matched to a gene: 15. Germline CDR1 is MDHEN and CDR2 is SYDVKM. The CDR3 contains 15 residues. CDR3 in amino acids: CASSSPGQGLYRPFF. CDR3 DNA sequence: TGTGCCAGCAGTTCTCCGGGACAGGGCCTGTATAGGCCTTTCTTT.

J is TRBJ2-1 and V is TRBV7-9; the D gene could be TRBD1 or TRBD2 (6 bases each). The CDR3 covers 15 residues. Trimming stripped 3 bases from V and 8 bases from J, with 17 bases between. Per germline, CDR1 SEHNR and CDR2 FQNEAQ (reference sequence). DNA for the CDR3: TGTGCCAGCAGCTTTTTGGGGGGCGAGTGGGATGAGCAGTTCTTC. It yields the protein CASSFLGGEWDEQFF.

This rearrangement joins TRBV5-1 to TRBJ2-7, with 8 bases that match TRBD1. The CDR3 runs 13 residues. In germline, CDR1 is SGHRS, CDR2 YFSETQ. J was trimmed by 2 bases and V by 3 bases; bases with no gene match: 1. The CDR3 protein is CASSWTGTYEQYF. The CDR3 DNA reads TGCGCCAGCAGCTGGACAGGGACCTACGAGCAGTACTTC. Variable domain in full (rest from reference TRBV5-1 and TRBJ2-7): KAGVTQTPRYLIKTRGQQVTLSCSPISGHRSVSWYQQTPGQGLQFLFEYFSETQRNKGNFPGRFSGRQFSNSRSEMNVSTLELGDSALYLCASSWTGTYEQYFGPGTRLTVT.